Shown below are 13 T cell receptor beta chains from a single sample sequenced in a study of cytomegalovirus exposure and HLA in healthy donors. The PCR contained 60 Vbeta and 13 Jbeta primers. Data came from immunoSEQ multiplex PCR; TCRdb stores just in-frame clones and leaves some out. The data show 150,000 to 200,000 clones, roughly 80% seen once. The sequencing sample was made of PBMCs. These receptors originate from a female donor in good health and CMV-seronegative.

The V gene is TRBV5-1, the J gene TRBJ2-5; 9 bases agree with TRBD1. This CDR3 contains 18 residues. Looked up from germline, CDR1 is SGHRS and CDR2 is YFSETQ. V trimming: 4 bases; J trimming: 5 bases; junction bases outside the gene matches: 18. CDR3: CASSPGPGQGDGWETQYF. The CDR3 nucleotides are TGCGCCAGCAGCCCGGGACCGGGACAGGGAGACGGTTGGGAGACCCAGTACTTC.

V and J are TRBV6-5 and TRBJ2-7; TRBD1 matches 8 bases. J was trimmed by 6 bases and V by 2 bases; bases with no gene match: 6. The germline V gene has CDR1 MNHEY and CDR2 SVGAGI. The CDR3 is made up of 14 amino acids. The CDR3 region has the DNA TGTGCCAGCAGTTACGCGCCAGGGGGCGTCGAGCAGTACTTC. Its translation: CASSYAPGGVEQYF.

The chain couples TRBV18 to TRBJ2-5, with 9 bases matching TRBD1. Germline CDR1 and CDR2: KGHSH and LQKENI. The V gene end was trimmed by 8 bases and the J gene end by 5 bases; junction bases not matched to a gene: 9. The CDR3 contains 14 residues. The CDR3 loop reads CASAPGQGMETQYF. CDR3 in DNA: TGTGCCAGCGCCCCGGGACAGGGCATGGAGACCCAGTACTTC.

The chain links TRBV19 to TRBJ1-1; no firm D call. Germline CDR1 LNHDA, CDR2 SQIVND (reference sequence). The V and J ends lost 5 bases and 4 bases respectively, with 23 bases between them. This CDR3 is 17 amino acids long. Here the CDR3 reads CASSPRLAGEVSTEAFF. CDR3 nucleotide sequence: TGTGCCAGTAGTCCCCGACTAGCGGGCGAGGTGAGCACTGAAGCTTTCTTT.

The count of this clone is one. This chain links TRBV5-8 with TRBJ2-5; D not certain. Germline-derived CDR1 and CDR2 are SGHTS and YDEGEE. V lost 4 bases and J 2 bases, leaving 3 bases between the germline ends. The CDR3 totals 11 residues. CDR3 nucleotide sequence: TGTGCCAGCAGCCCACAAGAGACCCAGTACTTC. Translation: CASSPQETQYF.

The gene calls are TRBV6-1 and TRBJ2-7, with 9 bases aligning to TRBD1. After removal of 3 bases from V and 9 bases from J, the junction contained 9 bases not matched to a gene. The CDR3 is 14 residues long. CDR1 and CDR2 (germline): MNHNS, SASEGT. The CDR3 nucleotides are TGTGCCAGCAGTGAGGACAGGGGACTACGATCGCAGTACTTC. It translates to CASSEDRGLRSQYF.

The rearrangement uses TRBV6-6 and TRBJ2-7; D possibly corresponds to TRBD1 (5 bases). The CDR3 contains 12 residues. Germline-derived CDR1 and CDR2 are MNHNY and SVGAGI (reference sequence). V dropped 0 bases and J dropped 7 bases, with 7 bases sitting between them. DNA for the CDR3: TGTGCCAGCAGTTACTCGACAGCGGAGCAGTACTTC. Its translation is CASSYSTAEQYF.

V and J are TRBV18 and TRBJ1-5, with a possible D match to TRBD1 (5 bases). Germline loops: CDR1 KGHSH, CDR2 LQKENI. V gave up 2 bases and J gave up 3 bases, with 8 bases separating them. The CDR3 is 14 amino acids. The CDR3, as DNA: TGTGCCAGCTCACCAGTGACAGTCAATCAGCCCCAGCATTTT. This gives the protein CASSPVTVNQPQHF.

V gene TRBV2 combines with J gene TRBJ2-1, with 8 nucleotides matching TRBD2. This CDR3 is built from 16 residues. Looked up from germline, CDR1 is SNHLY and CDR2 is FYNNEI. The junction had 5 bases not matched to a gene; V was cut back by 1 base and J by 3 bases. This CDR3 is CASSEVPSGYYNEQFF. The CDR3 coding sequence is TGTGCCAGCAGTGAAGTTCCTAGCGGGTACTACAATGAGCAGTTCTTC.

The CDR3 reads CASSKTSGISTDTQYF. CDR3 DNA sequence: TGTGCCAGCAGCAAGACTAGCGGAATTAGCACAGATACGCAGTATTTT. V usage is TRBV11-1 and J usage is TRBJ2-3; 9 bases fit TRBD2. This CDR3 has 16 residues. The V and J ends lost 5 bases and 0 bases, in that order; junction bases with no gene match: 6. The germline V gene has CDR1 SGHAT and CDR2 FQDESV (reference sequence).

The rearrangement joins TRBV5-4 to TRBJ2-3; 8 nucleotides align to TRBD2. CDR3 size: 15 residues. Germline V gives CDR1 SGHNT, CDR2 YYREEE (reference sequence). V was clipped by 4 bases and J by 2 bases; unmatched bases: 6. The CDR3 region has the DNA TGTGCCAGCAGCCTTAGCGGGACCGACACAGATACGCAGTATTTT. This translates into CASSLSGTDTDTQYF.

This CDR3 is CASSSTGISYEQYF. In nucleotides, the CDR3 is TGTGCCAGCAGCTCAACCGGGATTTCCTACGAGCAGTACTTC. The rearrangement links TRBV7-6 to TRBJ2-7; D possibly corresponds to TRBD2 (5 bases). The CDR3 consists of 14 residues. Germline V gives CDR1 SGHVS, CDR2 FNYEAQ. V was trimmed by 4 bases and J by 1 base, leaving 11 bases between them.

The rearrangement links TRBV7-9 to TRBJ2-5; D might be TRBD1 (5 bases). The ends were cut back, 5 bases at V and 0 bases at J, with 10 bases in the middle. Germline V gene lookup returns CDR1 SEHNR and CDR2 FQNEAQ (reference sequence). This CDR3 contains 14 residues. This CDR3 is CASSHPGYQETQYF. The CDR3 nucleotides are TGTGCCAGCAGCCATCCAGGGTACCAAGAGACCCAGTACTTC.